One sample yielded the 27 T cell receptor beta chains listed below, sequenced in a study of cytomegalovirus exposure and HLA in healthy donors. Vbeta (60) and Jbeta (13) primers were used in the PCR. Clones were read by immunoSEQ multiplex PCR, and TCRdb kept only the in-frame ones, dropping some. The data contain 90,000 to 110,000 clones, 69% of them seen just once; the ten biggest clones take up 3.2%. Specimen: PBMCs. The receptors come from a man aged 30 to 39 in good health and CMV-seronegative.

V and J are TRBV19 and TRBJ1-1, with D maybe TRBD1 (6 bases). The length of the CDR3 is 14 residues. Germline loops: CDR1 LNHDA, CDR2 SQIVND (reference sequence). V gave up 7 bases and J gave up 0 bases, with 12 bases separating them. The chain's CDR3 is CASTRTDMNTEAFF. For the CDR3, the DNA is TGTGCCAGTACTCGGACAGATATGAACACTGAAGCTTTCTTT.

The chain links TRBV9 to TRBJ2-5; 7 bases align to TRBD1. CDR3 length: 14 residues. V trimming: 4 bases; J trimming: 4 bases; junction bases outside the gene matches: 7. The germline gives CDR1 SGDLS, CDR2 YYNGEE. CDR3 sequence: CASSQRDRGETQYF. Written as DNA, the CDR3 is TGTGCCAGCAGCCAAAGGGACAGAGGAGAGACCCAGTACTTC. Together with reference TRBV9 and TRBJ2-5, the CDR3 gives the full variable domain: DSGVTQTPKHLITATGQRVTLRCSPRSGDLSVYWYQQSLDQGLQFLIQYYNGEERAKGNILERFSAQQFPDLHSELNLSSLELGDSALYFCASSQRDRGETQYFGPGTRLLVL.

This chain joins TRBV6-1 and TRBJ1-2; D perhaps matches TRBD1 (5 bases). The germline V and J ends were trimmed by 0 bases and 4 bases, with 9 bases remaining between them. CDR3 size: 14 residues. Germline lookup yields CDR1 MNHNS and CDR2 SASEGT. The CDR3 DNA is TGTGCCAGCAGTGAAGCGTCGGGGGGCTATGGCTACACCTTC. Its protein product is CASSEASGGYGYTF.

The CDR3 sequence: CASSPGASGKFSDEQFF. The CDR3, as DNA: TGCGCCAGCAGTCCGGGGGCTAGCGGGAAGTTCAGCGATGAGCAGTTCTTC. The chain employs TRBV5-1 and TRBJ2-1, with 9 bases aligning to TRBD2. J lost 8 bases, V lost 5 bases, and 17 bases had no gene match. The CDR3 extends over 17 amino acids. Germline-derived CDR1 and CDR2 are SGHRS and YFSETQ.

This chain links TRBV7-2 with TRBJ2-1, with 7 bases matching TRBD2. There are 17 residues in the CDR3. Germline values: CDR1 SGHTA, CDR2 FQGNSA. V was pared by 0 bases and J by 6 bases, with 11 bases of the junction left unmatched. The CDR3 DNA is TGTGCCAGCAGCTTAGCGGGGGGGAGGGGTAGGGGCAATGAGCAGTTCTTC. It codes for CASSLAGGRGRGNEQFF.

As regards this clone: The same CDR3 also results from other DNA sequences found in this sample. The genes are TRBV5-6 and TRBJ2-1; TRBD2 matches at 12 bases. Germline CDR1 SGHDT, CDR2 YYEEEE. CDR3 length: 16 residues. V trimming: 0 bases; J trimming: 6 bases; junction bases outside the gene matches: 4. The CDR3 loop is CASSLGLAGVSNEQFF. Written as DNA, the CDR3 is TGTGCCAGCAGCTTGGGACTAGCGGGAGTAAGCAATGAGCAGTTCTTC.

V usage is TRBV19 and J usage is TRBJ1-5, with 8 bases identical to TRBD1. The CDR3 spans 15 residues. Germline CDR1 and CDR2: LNHDA and SQIVND (reference sequence). V trimming: 6 bases; J trimming: 4 bases; junction bases outside the gene matches: 8. CDR3 coding DNA: TGTGCCAGTAGAATTGACGGGACAGGTAATCAGCCCCAGCATTTT. Protein: CASRIDGTGNQPQHF.

The V gene is TRBV10-3, the J gene TRBJ1-1; D is undetermined. The V gene lost 2 bases and the J gene lost 4 bases, with 8 bases spanning the gap. Germline V gives CDR1 ENHRY, CDR2 SYGVKD. This CDR3 is built from 13 residues. CDR3 sequence: CAISEATVTEAFF. DNA of the CDR3: TGTGCCATCAGTGAGGCAACAGTCACTGAAGCTTTCTTT.

The chain combines TRBV13 with TRBJ1-1; weak D call: TRBD1 (5 bases). With 0 bases removed from V and 11 bases from J, the gap between germline ends came to 22 bases. Germline CDR1 reads PRHDT; CDR2 reads FYEKMQ (reference sequence). The CDR3 contains 16 residues. The CDR3 reads CASSLGLRGAALGAFF. In DNA, the CDR3 is TGTGCCAGCAGCTTAGGCCTAAGGGGCGCGGCATTAGGGGCTTTCTTT. Full variable domain (missing parts from reference TRBV13 and TRBJ1-1): AAGVIQSPRHLIKEKRETATLKCYPIPRHDTVYWYQQGPGQDPQFLISFYEKMQSDKGSIPDRFSAQQFSDYHSELNMSSLELGDSALYFCASSLGLRGAALGAFFGQGTRLTVV.

The gene calls are TRBV19 and TRBJ1-5; 12 bases fit TRBD1. Germline CDR1 reads LNHDA; CDR2 reads SQIVND (reference sequence). The CDR3 runs to 18 residues. The V and J ends lost 2 bases and 6 bases, in that order; junction bases with no gene match: 11. CDR3: CASSIRDRGRGGSQPQHF. CDR3 coding DNA: TGTGCCAGTAGTATACGGGACAGGGGGCGGGGAGGGAGTCAGCCCCAGCATTTT.

The V call is TRBV5-1, the J call TRBJ2-2; 9 nucleotides agree with TRBD1. The CDR3 is 17 amino acids. Losses at the gene ends were 3 bases for V and 4 bases for J; bases not matched to a gene: 10. CDR1 and CDR2 (germline): SGHRS, YFSETQ. The CDR3 protein is CASSWTGDSVGTGELFF. The CDR3 nucleotides read TGCGCCAGCAGCTGGACAGGGGATTCCGTTGGCACCGGGGAGCTGTTTTTT.

Only a few counts were recorded for this clone. The chain joins TRBV28 to TRBJ1-1; 8 bases map to TRBD1. The ends lost 5 bases at V and 3 bases at J; junction bases unmatched: 5. This CDR3 comprises 14 residues. Germline CDR1 and CDR2: MDHEN and SYDVKM. The CDR3: CASSIQGGYTEAFF. Here the CDR3 DNA reads TGTGCCAGCAGTATACAGGGGGGATACACTGAAGCTTTCTTT.

The chain has TRBV5-1 and TRBJ2-5, with 12 bases fitting TRBD2. V gave up 4 bases and J gave up 5 bases; unmatched junction bases: 6. Looked up from germline, CDR1 is SGHRS and CDR2 is YFSETQ. The CDR3 extends over 15 amino acids. CDR3 residues: CASSGLLAGGETQYF. The CDR3 bases are TGCGCCAGCAGCGGTTTACTAGCGGGAGGTGAGACCCAGTACTTC.

The DNA for the CDR3 is TGTGCCAGCAGTGCGTCGGGTGAGCAGTTCTTC. This sequence encodes CASSASGEQFF. J is TRBJ2-1 and V is TRBV2; no clear D gene. V was clipped by 4 bases and J by 9 bases, with 7 bases between them. Looked up from germline, CDR1 is SNHLY and CDR2 is FYNNEI. The CDR3 loop spans 11 amino acids.

This chain connects TRBV5-1 to TRBJ2-7; D ambiguous. The CDR3 has 13 amino acids. V lost 4 bases, J lost 4 bases, and 12 bases lay in between. Per germline, CDR1 SGHRS and CDR2 YFSETQ. The CDR3 nucleotides are TGCGCCAGCAGCCGAACAGATAGATACGAGCAGTACTTC. This sequence encodes CASSRTDRYEQYF.

The V gene is TRBV5-1, the J gene TRBJ2-5, with D tentatively TRBD2 (5 bases). Trimming took off 0 bases at V and 4 bases at J, with 10 bases between the two ends. The CDR3 has 14 residues. The germline V gene has CDR1 SGHRS and CDR2 YFSETQ. The CDR3 spells CASSLGTSGETQYF. The DNA for the CDR3 is TGCGCCAGCAGCTTGGGAACTAGTGGAGAGACCCAGTACTTC.

This rearrangement joins TRBV7-9 to TRBJ1-2; 9 bases line up with TRBD1. Germline CDR1 and CDR2: SEHNR and FQNEAQ (reference sequence). The V segment lost 6 bases and the J segment 8 bases; nucleotides outside the gene matches: 7. This CDR3 region has 13 residues. CDR3 sequence: CASSPGTGYGYTF. In DNA form, the CDR3 reads TGTGCCAGCAGTCCCGGGACAGGGTACGGCTACACCTTC.

The V and J genes are TRBV6-5 and TRBJ1-2; TRBD1 matches at 8 bases. Germline V lookup: CDR1 MNHEY, CDR2 SVGAGI. This CDR3 contains 14 residues. V trimming: 6 bases; J trimming: 7 bases; junction bases outside the gene matches: 10. The CDR3 DNA is TGTGCCAGCAGCAAACAAGACAGGGGAGGTGGCTACACCTTC. This sequence encodes CASSKQDRGGGYTF.

J is TRBJ1-1 and V is TRBV27; possible D gene TRBD1, 6 bases. The CDR3 totals 11 residues. The V gene lost 6 bases and the J gene lost 5 bases, with 7 bases spanning the gap. CDR1 is MNHEY and CDR2 is SMNVEV in the germline V gene (reference sequence). The CDR3 protein is CASRGGTEAFF. The CDR3 nucleotides read TGTGCCAGCAGAGGGGGTACTGAAGCTTTCTTT.

The rearrangement joins TRBV11-3 to TRBJ2-1, with TRBD2 identical over 7 bases. With 3 bases clipped from V and 0 bases from J, the junction kept 8 bases outside the gene matches. The V gene's germline CDR1 is SGHNT and CDR2 YENEEA. The CDR3 spans 17 residues. The DNA of the CDR3 is TGTGCCAGCAGCTTCCCTTCGGGGGGAAGCTCCTACAATGAGCAGTTCTTC. It specifies CASSFPSGGSSYNEQFF.

The CDR3 DNA follows: TGTGCCAGCAGCTTATACGGGAGTGTAGCGGGAGCTTTCAATGAGCAGTTCTTC. Protein: CASSLYGSVAGAFNEQFF. The rearrangement links TRBV5-4 to TRBJ2-1, with 9 bases lining up with TRBD2. Germline-derived CDR1 and CDR2 are SGHNT and YYREEE (reference sequence). CDR3 length equals 18 residues. After removal of 2 bases from V and 6 bases from J, the junction contained 15 bases not matched to a gene.

The V gene is TRBV14, the J gene TRBJ2-7, with 9 bases fitting TRBD1. This CDR3 has 16 amino acids. The V and J ends lost 3 bases and 5 bases, in that order; junction bases with no gene match: 11. Germline V gene data show CDR1 as SGHDN and CDR2 as FVKESK. The CDR3 DNA sequence: TGTGCCAGCAGCCATCTTCCGGGACAGGGTGAGCACGAGCAGTACTTC. It encodes CASSHLPGQGEHEQYF. Full variable domain (missing parts from reference TRBV14 and TRBJ2-7): EAGVTQFPSHSVIEKGQTVTLRCDPISGHDNLYWYRRVMGKEIKFLLHFVKESKQDESGMPNNRFLAERTGGTYSTLKVQPAELEDSGVYFCASSHLPGQGEHEQYFGPGTRLTVT.

The chain employs TRBV7-6 and TRBJ2-1; TRBD1 agrees at 8 bases. V lost 4 bases to trimming and J lost 1 base; unmatched junction nucleotides: 6. Per germline, CDR1 SGHVS and CDR2 FNYEAQ. The CDR3 is 16 amino acids. The CDR3 nucleotides are TGTGCCAGCAGCTACGACAGGGGTGGGTCCTACAATGAGCAGTTCTTC. Translating it yields CASSYDRGGSYNEQFF.

V and J are TRBV9 and TRBJ1-1; D is perhaps TRBD1 (6 bases). Germline CDR1 is SGDLS and CDR2 is YYNGEE. The length of the CDR3 is 16 residues. Deletions cut 4 bases from V and 0 bases from J, with 16 bases between. The CDR3 DNA follows: TGTGCCAGCAGCCCCGGCGGGGGCGTTATGAACACTGAAGCTTTCTTT. Its translation is CASSPGGGVMNTEAFF.

The J gene is TRBJ2-5, the V gene TRBV5-5, with D tentatively TRBD1 (7 bases). The CDR3 sequence is 15 residues long. CDR1 SGHKS and CDR2 YYEKEE come from the germline V gene (reference sequence). The V and J ends lost 1 base and 2 bases respectively, with 12 bases between them. CDR3 protein: CASSLTAGGQETQYF. CDR3 bases: TGTGCCAGCAGCTTGACGGCAGGGGGGCAAGAGACCCAGTACTTC.

This clone was recorded a few times. The V call is TRBV25-1, the J call TRBJ2-7, with 11 bases aligning to TRBD1. Germline V gene data show CDR1 as MGHDK and CDR2 as SYGVNS. J lost 3 bases, V lost 2 bases, and 3 bases had no gene match. This CDR3 spans 15 amino acids. CDR3 amino acids: CASSEGGTGGYEQYF. In DNA form, the CDR3 reads TGTGCCAGCAGTGAAGGGGGGACAGGGGGCTACGAGCAGTACTTC.

There are a few counts of this clone. CDR3 sequence: CASSREPGRGETQYF. The CDR3 DNA sequence: TGTGCCAGCAGTCGGGAACCCGGGAGAGGAGAGACCCAGTACTTC. V and J are TRBV2 and TRBJ2-5, with a possible D match to TRBD2 (6 bases). The CDR3 is 15 residues long. With 5 bases removed from V and 4 bases from J, the gap between germline ends came to 17 bases. In germline, CDR1 is SNHLY, CDR2 FYNNEI.